A single sample gave rise to the 30 T cell receptor beta chains below, sequenced in a study of Ad26.COV2.S vaccination and SARS-CoV-2 variants. Libraries were prepared by immunoSEQ multiplex PCR; TCRdb keeps only in-frame clonotypes and omits some of them. This table has roughly 92,000 clones, 82% appearing once. This sample comprised peripheral blood, obtained after recovery from COVID-19. These receptors were collected from a human donor who had recovered from COVID-19.

This clone showed up just once. The rearrangement links TRBV28 to TRBJ2-1; 8 bases agree with TRBD2. V lost 8 bases to trimming and J lost 4 bases; unmatched junction nucleotides: 7. Germline CDR1 reads MDHEN; CDR2 reads SYDVKM. This CDR3 comprises 14 residues. The CDR3 here is CASGGSGRYNEQFF. CDR3 coding DNA: TGTGCCAGCGGGGGGAGCGGGAGATACAATGAGCAGTTCTTC.

The gene calls are TRBV11-2 and TRBJ1-1; 8 bases match TRBD1. With V trimmed by 2 bases and J by 1 base, 3 bases remained unmatched. This CDR3 spans 15 amino acids. Per the germline V gene, CDR1 is SGHAT and CDR2 is FQNNGV. The CDR3 DNA reads TGTGCCAGCAGCTTACAGGGGGCGAGGAACACTGAAGCTTTCTTT. Its translation: CASSLQGARNTEAFF. The entire variable domain, with the rest obtained from reference TRBV11-2 and TRBJ1-1, is as follows: EAGVAQSPRYKIIEKRQSVAFWCNPISGHATLYWYQQILGQGPKLLIQFQNNGVVDDSQLPKDRFSAERLKGVDSTLKIQPAKLEDSAVYLCASSLQGARNTEAFFGQGTRLTVV.

The rearrangement links TRBV6-5 to TRBJ1-1, with D hard to call. In germline, CDR1 is MNHEY, CDR2 SVGAGI. V dropped 10 bases and J dropped 3 bases, with 21 bases sitting between them. This CDR3 is built from 15 residues. In DNA form, the CDR3 reads TGTGCCATTTATCGGGATCTAGCGTGGTACACTGAAGCTTTCTTT. It yields the protein CAIYRDLAWYTEAFF.

The chain employs TRBV27 and TRBJ2-1; perhaps D is TRBD1 or TRBD2 (5 bases each). V lost 4 bases and J 9 bases, leaving 19 bases between the germline ends. This CDR3 comprises 15 residues. CDR1 and CDR2 from the germline V gene are MNHEY and SMNVEV (reference sequence). The CDR3 nucleotides read TGTGCCAGCAGTTCCGGGGCGCTCAATAACGGTGAGCAGTTCTTC. Translating gives CASSSGALNNGEQFF.

The genes are TRBV9 and TRBJ1-6; possibly TRBD1 for D (5 bases). Looked up from germline, CDR1 is SGDLS and CDR2 is YYNGEE. This CDR3 contains 15 residues. The germline V and J ends were trimmed by 0 bases and 7 bases, with 11 bases remaining between them. The CDR3 sequence: CASSVEGRVNSPLHF. CDR3 bases: TGTGCCAGCAGCGTAGAGGGCAGGGTCAATTCACCCCTCCACTTT.

This clone was observed a single time. The V gene is TRBV15, the J gene TRBJ2-3; no clear D. The germline V gene has CDR1 LNHNV and CDR2 YYDKDF (reference sequence). V was trimmed by 1 base and J by 0 bases, leaving 11 bases between them. CDR3 length: 16 residues. CDR3 loop: CATSRAGLTSTDTQYF. The CDR3 DNA sequence: TGTGCCACCAGCAGAGCCGGGTTAACTAGCACAGATACGCAGTATTTT.

This chain joins TRBV7-2 and TRBJ2-1; D not certain. Germline values: CDR1 SGHTA, CDR2 FQGNSA. The CDR3 covers 12 residues. The V end lost 4 bases, the J end lost 6 bases, and 7 bases lay between the germline ends. The CDR3 coding sequence is TGTGCCAGCAGCTGGATGGGCAATGAGCAGTTCTTC. The encoded protein is CASSWMGNEQFF.

The chain carries TRBV9 and TRBJ2-2; no clear D gene. Germline values: CDR1 SGDLS, CDR2 YYNGEE. Between the trimmed V and J ends, which lost 0 bases and 7 bases, there was a span of 7 bases. The CDR3 is made up of 13 amino acids. This CDR3 reads CASSVVLGGELFF. The CDR3 coding sequence is TGTGCCAGCAGCGTAGTCCTAGGCGGGGAGCTGTTTTTT.

The chain links TRBV5-1 to TRBJ2-4; 9 bases agree with TRBD2. CDR1 and CDR2 from the germline V gene are SGHRS and YFSETQ. The junction had 4 bases not matched to a gene; V was cut back by 6 bases and J by 3 bases. The CDR3 is 14 amino acids. The CDR3 DNA reads TGCGCCAGCAATAGCGGGGGTGACAAAAACATTCAGTACTTC. It codes for CASNSGGDKNIQYF. Based on the CDR3 plus reference TRBV5-1 and TRBJ2-4, the full variable domain is KAGVTQTPRYLIKTRGQQVTLSCSPISGHRSVSWYQQTPGQGLQFLFEYFSETQRNKGNFPGRFSGRQFSNSRSEMNVSTLELGDSALYLCASNSGGDKNIQYFGAGTRLSVL.

The chain joins TRBV7-2 to TRBJ2-1; TRBD1 matches at 8 bases. The CDR3 length is 16 residues. V shed 4 bases and J 4 bases; nucleotides not matched to a gene: 9. Germline V gene sequence: CDR1 SGHTA, CDR2 FQGNSA. The CDR3 nucleotides are TGTGCCAGCAGCTCCTCTTCAGGGGGCTGGTACAATGAGCAGTTCTTC. The encoded protein is CASSSSSGGWYNEQFF.

The chain recombines TRBV28 with TRBJ2-7, with D possibly matching TRBD2 (5 bases). Germline loops: CDR1 MDHEN, CDR2 SYDVKM. The CDR3 length is 18 residues. Trimming took off 4 bases at V and 0 bases at J, with 22 bases between the two ends. This CDR3 is CASSSLTRRRLTSYEQYF. The CDR3 coding sequence is TGTGCCAGCAGTTCACTTACCCGGAGGCGGTTGACCTCCTACGAGCAGTACTTC.

V is TRBV5-4 and J is TRBJ2-5; no clear D gene. V lost 4 bases to trimming and J lost 1 base, with 14 bases between them. The CDR3 consists of 15 residues. Germline V gene data show CDR1 as SGHNT and CDR2 as YYREEE (reference sequence). The CDR3 spells CASSVDDEIQETQYF. The CDR3 nucleotides are TGTGCCAGCAGCGTAGATGACGAGATCCAAGAGACCCAGTACTTC.

The chain's CDR3 is CASSTLDGTDTQYF. CDR3 coding DNA: TGTGCCAGCAGTACATTAGACGGCACAGATACGCAGTATTTT. This rearrangement joins TRBV28 to TRBJ2-3; the D is unclear. The CDR3 has 14 amino acids. The V gene's germline CDR1 is MDHEN and CDR2 SYDVKM. The V end lost 5 bases, the J end lost 1 base, and 10 bases lay between the germline ends.

V gene TRBV3-1 (or the pseudogene TRBV3-2) combines with J gene TRBJ1-2; D is perhaps TRBD1 (5 bases). Trimming removed 4 bases from V and 10 bases from J, with 16 bases in between. Per germline, CDR1 LGHDT and CDR2 YNNKEL (reference sequence). The CDR3 extends over 13 amino acids. The DNA of the CDR3 is TGTGCCAGCAGCCTCTTGGGGGGGGAGGACTACACCTTC. Protein: CASSLLGGEDYTF.

With regard to this clone: The DNA is left out, because the CDR3 cannot be placed on it with certainty; the CDR3 is given as TCRdb lists it. The chain uses TRBV12-2 and TRBJ2-7; the table assigns TRBD2, which was not confirmed against the DNA. TRBV12-2 is deemed a pseudogene. Counting both end residues, the CDR3 totals 19 amino acids. The CDR3 reads CASRLGLRWGEGASYEQYF.

V is TRBV6-1 and J is TRBJ2-7; 8 positions match TRBD2. J gave up 1 base and V 1 base, and 3 bases lay outside the gene matches. The germline V gene has CDR1 MNHNS and CDR2 SASEGT. The CDR3 has 15 amino acids. CDR3 residues: CASSEEASGSYEQYF. DNA for the CDR3: TGTGCCAGCAGTGAAGAAGCTAGCGGGTCCTACGAGCAGTACTTC.

The chain uses TRBV7-2 and TRBJ2-3, with D tentatively TRBD2 (5 bases). CDR1 and CDR2 from the germline V gene are SGHTA and FQGNSA. The CDR3 sequence is 15 residues long. V shed 3 bases and J shed 0 bases, with 10 bases lying between them. The CDR3 protein is CASSFGETSTDTQYF. CDR3 sequence (DNA): TGTGCCAGCAGCTTCGGGGAAACTAGCACAGATACGCAGTATTTT.

The rearrangement joins TRBV7-3 to TRBJ2-3; D unresolved. The CDR3 runs 15 residues. Looked up from germline, CDR1 is SGHTA and CDR2 is FQGTGA. V shed 5 bases and J shed 3 bases, with 15 bases lying between them. CDR3 bases: TGTGCCAGCAGCCCTCATAGTGTTGGGACAGATACGCAGTATTTT. Residues: CASSPHSVGTDTQYF.

The chain's CDR3 is CASTKQNTGELFF. CDR3 DNA: TGTGCCAGCACCAAACAGAACACCGGGGAGCTGTTTTTT. V and J are TRBV28 and TRBJ2-2, with unresolved D. The CDR3 is 13 amino acids. Germline V gives CDR1 MDHEN, CDR2 SYDVKM. Trimming took 7 bases from V and 1 from J, leaving 7 bases between them.

This clone was seen a handful of times. V is TRBV20-1 and J is TRBJ2-3; D call uncertain. V lost 3 bases, J lost 4 bases, and 5 bases lay in between. Germline CDR1 DFQATT, CDR2 SNEGSKA (reference sequence). There are 11 residues in the CDR3. This CDR3 is CSASPSDTQYF. CDR3 sequence (DNA): TGCAGTGCTAGTCCTTCAGATACGCAGTATTTT.

This clone was picked up one time. The V and J genes are TRBV6-2 or TRBV6-3 and TRBJ2-7, with D perhaps assigned TRBD1 or TRBD2 (5 bases each). CDR3 length equals 16 residues. The V gene's germline CDR1 is MNHEY and CDR2 SVGEGT. V shed 0 bases and J shed 6 bases, with 18 bases lying between them. CDR3 sequence reads: CASSYSHSGPGSEQYF. The CDR3 DNA is TGTGCCAGCAGTTACTCGCATTCGGGGCCAGGGAGCGAGCAGTACTTC.

The CDR3 reads CASTSGTQVGGYTF. DNA of the CDR3: TGTGCCAGTACCTCCGGGACGCAGGTGGGCGGCTACACCTTC. The genes are TRBV19 and TRBJ1-2; tentatively, D is TRBD1 (5 bases). Trimming took 7 bases from V and 8 from J, leaving 20 bases between them. CDR1 is LNHDA, CDR2 SQIVND, per germline (reference sequence). The CDR3 has 14 residues.

The chain links TRBV7-9 to TRBJ2-1, with TRBD1 matching over 7 bases. With 4 bases clipped from V and 7 bases from J, the junction kept 7 bases outside the gene matches. The CDR3 loop spans 14 amino acids. Per the germline V gene, CDR1 is SEHNR and CDR2 is FQNEAQ (reference sequence). The CDR3: CASSSVDRRNEQFF. The CDR3 DNA sequence: TGTGCCAGCAGCTCTGTGGACAGGCGGAATGAGCAGTTCTTC. The entire variable domain, with the rest obtained from reference TRBV7-9 and TRBJ2-1, is as follows: DTGVSQNPRHKITKRGQNVTFRCDPISEHNRLYWYRQTLGQGPEFLTYFQNEAQLEKSRLLSDRFSAERPKGSFSTLEIQRTEQGDSAMYLCASSSVDRRNEQFFGPGTRLTVL.

For the CDR3, the DNA is TGTGCCAGCTCCGGGACCCAGCCAGATACGCAGTATTTT. It yields the protein CASSGTQPDTQYF. The chain couples TRBV5-6 to TRBJ2-3; D is perhaps TRBD1 or TRBD2 (5 bases each). Germline lookup yields CDR1 SGHDT and CDR2 YYEEEE. The CDR3 covers 13 residues. V lost 7 bases, J lost 4 bases, and 13 bases lay in between. The complete variable domain, with remaining parts taken from reference TRBV5-6 and TRBJ2-3, reads DAGVTQSPTHLIKTRGQQVTLRCSPKSGHDTVSWYQQALGQGPQFIFQYYEEEERQRGNFPDRFSGHQFPNYSSELNVNALLLGDSALYLCASSGTQPDTQYFGPGTRLTVL.

This rearrangement joins TRBV28 to TRBJ1-3, with 8 positions matching TRBD1. Germline loops: CDR1 MDHEN, CDR2 SYDVKM. With V trimmed by 3 bases and J by 2 bases, 6 bases remained unmatched. The CDR3 extends over 16 amino acids. The CDR3 DNA sequence: TGTGCCAGCAGTTTCTCAGGGGGCGCCCCTGGAAACACCATATATTTT. Protein product: CASSFSGGAPGNTIYF. Variable domain in full (rest from reference TRBV28 and TRBJ1-3): DVKVTQSSRYLVKRTGEKVFLECVQDMDHENMFWYRQDPGLGLRLIYFSYDVKMKEKGDIPEGYSVSREKKERFSLILESASTNQTSMYLCASSFSGGAPGNTIYFGEGSWLTVV.

The rearrangement links TRBV3-1 (or the pseudogene TRBV3-2) to TRBJ1-1; D is ambiguous. Trimming took 0 bases from V and 3 from J, leaving 14 bases between them. This CDR3 region has 16 residues. Germline values: CDR1 LGHDT, CDR2 YNNKEL (reference sequence). The CDR3 coding sequence is TGTGCCAGCAGCCAAGATGTGAGCCTAACCGACACTGAAGCTTTCTTT. Protein product: CASSQDVSLTDTEAFF.

V gene TRBV3-1 (or the pseudogene TRBV3-2) combines with J gene TRBJ2-1; 14 positions agree with TRBD2. After removal of 8 bases from V and 7 bases from J, the junction contained 1 base not matched to a gene. The germline V gene encodes CDR1 LGHDT and CDR2 YNNKEL (reference sequence). The CDR3 spans 13 residues. CDR3 nucleotide sequence: TGTGCCAGCGGACTAGCGGGAGGTAATGAGCAGTTCTTC. Translation gives CASGLAGGNEQFF.

The chain is built from TRBV19 and TRBJ2-3; no firm D call. Germline V gives CDR1 LNHDA, CDR2 SQIVND (reference sequence). The V gene lost 5 bases and the J gene lost 2 bases, with 11 bases spanning the gap. CDR3 length equals 14 residues. CDR3 sequence (DNA): TGTGCCAGTAGTGCAGTGGGTCTCACAGATACGCAGTATTTT. As protein: CASSAVGLTDTQYF.

The chain employs TRBV19 and TRBJ1-5; TRBD1 agrees at 8 bases. V dropped 7 bases and J dropped 6; count of bases not matched to a gene: 11. The germline V gene encodes CDR1 LNHDA and CDR2 SQIVND (reference sequence). The CDR3 is 15 residues long. DNA of the CDR3: TGTGCCAGTAAGGACAGGGACTTAAAGGGTCAGCCCCAGCATTTT. It encodes CASKDRDLKGQPQHF.

The chain joins TRBV19 to TRBJ1-6; D gene unclear. In germline, CDR1 is LNHDA, CDR2 SQIVND (reference sequence). The CDR3 extends over 15 amino acids. V lost 7 bases, J lost 9 bases, and 19 bases lay in between. This CDR3 is CASTQSGVLGSPLHF. In DNA, the CDR3 is TGTGCCAGTACCCAAAGTGGGGTACTCGGTTCACCCCTCCACTTT.